These 11 T cell receptor beta chains originate from one sample sequenced in a study of T cells after yellow fever vaccination. One entry per CDR3 protein results from TCRdb running MiXCR on the 5' RACE reads. The sample carries 200,000 or so distinct CDR3 sequences, 6.7% recorded once. The sequencing used CD4+ T cells sorted from PBMCs, collected on the day of the yellow fever booster vaccination. The source of these receptors is a man aged 25-40 years who received the YFV17D yellow fever vaccine.

This clonotype was counted at least ten times. V and J are TRBV30 and TRBJ2-1; D remains ambiguous. The length of the CDR3 is 10 residues. Germline assignment: CDR1 GTSNPN and CDR2 SVGIG (reference sequence). V lost 5 bases and J lost 10, with 9 bases in between. The CDR3 reads CAWGILEQFF. Here the CDR3 DNA reads TGTGCCTGGGGGATACTAGAGCAGTTCTTC.

At least ten counts were recorded for this clonotype. The gene calls are TRBV6-2 or TRBV6-3 and TRBJ2-1, with 7 bases matching TRBD2. CDR3 length equals 13 residues. V lost 8 bases and J lost 6; bases outside the gene matches: 7. Germline V gene lookup returns CDR1 MNHEY and CDR2 SVGEGT. The CDR3 here is CASFQRGSNEQFF. In DNA form, the CDR3 reads TGTGCCAGCTTTCAGCGGGGAAGCAATGAGCAGTTCTTC.

As to this clonotype: A read error may explain this, as a much larger clone is one base away. This rearrangement joins TRBV12-3 or TRBV12-4 to TRBJ2-1; 10 nucleotides agree with TRBD1. The CDR3 is 15 amino acids. Losses at the gene ends were 5 bases for V and 15 bases for J; bases not matched to a gene: 16. Here the CDR3 DNA reads TGTGCCAGCAGTCCCGCGGGGACAGGGGCTCATCAACGGTTCTTC. It encodes CASSPAGTGAHQRFF.

This clonotype was observed many times. This sequence joins TRBV7-2 and TRBJ1-2; D remains unclear. CDR1 SGHTA and CDR2 FQGNSA come from the germline V gene. Trimming pared 5 bases from V and 11 bases from J, leaving 12 bases between. The CDR3 consists of 11 residues. CDR3 bases: TGTGCCAGCAGCGCAGGAGGAGGTTACACCTTC. Its protein is CASSAGGGYTF.

This clonotype was picked up many times. The J gene is TRBJ2-1, the V gene TRBV10-3, with no clear D. V lost 8 bases and J 0 bases, leaving 11 bases between the germline ends. CDR3 length: 14 residues. Germline CDR1 and CDR2: ENHRY and SYGVKD. CDR3 DNA sequence: TGTGCCATCGCAACGGACGCCTCCTACAATGAGCAGTTCTTC. It codes for CAIATDASYNEQFF.

This clonotype was found a few times. This rearrangement joins TRBV7-2 to TRBJ2-7; D perhaps matches TRBD2 (6 bases). CDR1 SGHTA and CDR2 FQGNSA come from the germline V gene. The V and J ends lost 0 bases and 7 bases respectively, with 7 bases between them. The CDR3 is 12 amino acids. The CDR3 DNA reads TGTGCCAGCAGCTTAGCGGGGAGGGAGCAGTACTTC. Translating gives CASSLAGREQYF.

The V and J genes are TRBV20-1 and TRBJ1-5; TRBD1 matches at 7 bases. Trimming at V came to 6 bases and at J to 5 bases, leaving 10 bases not matched to a gene. The CDR3 loop spans 14 amino acids. Germline CDR1 is DFQATT and CDR2 is SNEGSKA (reference sequence). The CDR3 DNA follows: TGCAGTGCGCGAAAGGGGGCATCCGATCAGCCCCAGCATTTT. Amino acid sequence: CSARKGASDQPQHF.

The chain links TRBV7-2 to TRBJ1-2; D perhaps matches TRBD1 (6 bases). The germline gives CDR1 SGHTA, CDR2 FQGNSA. The CDR3 sequence is 13 residues long. Trimming took 2 bases from V and 6 from J, leaving 10 bases between them. The CDR3 coding sequence is TGTGCCAGCAGCTTACGAGGGGGACATGGCTACACCTTC. This sequence encodes CASSLRGGHGYTF.

The rearrangement uses TRBV29-1 and TRBJ2-7; no definite D call. The V end was cut by 3 bases, the J end by 3 bases, with 6 bases between. The CDR3 loop spans 11 amino acids. Germline V lookup: CDR1 SQVTM, CDR2 ANQGSEA. The CDR3 DNA reads TGCAGCGTTGATACCTACTACGAGCAGTACTTC. Translating gives CSVDTYYEQYF.

This clonotype was seen a few times. The chain is built from TRBV5-1 and TRBJ1-1; no definite D call. Trimming removed 5 bases from V and 5 bases from J, with 10 bases in between. Germline lookup yields CDR1 SGHRS and CDR2 YFSETQ. The CDR3 sequence is 12 residues long. The CDR3 nucleotides read TGCGCCAGCAGGGTCGACCTGACTGAAGCTTTCTTT. Its translation is CASRVDLTEAFF.

This clonotype was found many times. This chain joins TRBV10-3 and TRBJ2-3; D may be TRBD1 (6 bases). CDR1 and CDR2 from the germline V gene are ENHRY and SYGVKD. This CDR3 contains 16 residues. Trimming took off 2 bases at V and 0 bases at J, with 12 bases between the two ends. The CDR3: CAISERGRGSTDTQYF. In nucleotides, the CDR3 is TGTGCCATCAGTGAGCGGGGCAGGGGAAGCACAGATACGCAGTATTTT.